Presented here are 8 T cell receptor beta chains from one specimen sequenced in a study of CD8 T cells in ankylosing spondylitis. MiXCR was run by TCRdb on the 5' RACE reads, yielding one entry per CDR3 protein. The sample includes roughly 130,000 distinct CDR3 sequences, over 6.5% of them seen just once. Sequencing used blood, either unsorted or a sorted T cell fraction (not recorded which). These receptors all come from a male donor with ankylosing spondylitis or in good health (not recorded which).

Many counts were recorded for this clonotype. This sequence joins TRBV5-6 and TRBJ2-2, with D perhaps TRBD1 (6 bases). The ends were cut back, 1 base at V and 8 bases at J, with 12 bases in the middle. The V gene's germline CDR1 is SGHDT and CDR2 YYEEEE. The CDR3 length is 14 residues. The CDR3 here is CASSLTGNLGELFF. The DNA for the CDR3 is TGTGCCAGCAGCTTGACAGGGAATTTAGGGGAGCTGTTTTTT.

The CDR3 DNA reads TGTGCCAGCAGCCCCCCTTGGGGAAGCAATCAGCCCCAGCATTTT. Residues: CASSPPWGSNQPQHF. V is TRBV4-2 and J is TRBJ1-5; D gene uncertain. In germline, CDR1 is LGHNA, CDR2 YNFKEQ. The V end was cut by 4 bases, the J end by 1 base, with 11 bases between. The CDR3 runs to 15 residues.

The sample holds many counts of this clonotype. This chain connects TRBV5-1 to TRBJ2-7, with D unresolved. Germline V CDR1 and CDR2: SGHRS, YFSETQ. The CDR3 runs 14 residues. The germline V and J ends were trimmed by 0 bases and 1 base, with 8 bases remaining between them. The CDR3 region has the DNA TGCGCCAGCAGCTTGGGGCAAATATCCTACGAGCAGTACTTC. This sequence encodes CASSLGQISYEQYF.

This chain joins TRBV6-1 and TRBJ2-7; 10 nucleotides agree with TRBD1. The CDR3 has 15 residues. The germline V gene has CDR1 MNHNS and CDR2 SASEGT. V lost 6 bases and J lost 3; bases outside the gene matches: 8. The CDR3 loop reads CASSPGQGTRYEQYF. For the CDR3, the DNA is TGTGCCAGCAGCCCGGGACAGGGGACCCGCTACGAGCAGTACTTC.

The chain has TRBV30 and TRBJ2-1, with 13 bases that match TRBD2. Germline CDR1 reads GTSNPN; CDR2 reads SVGIG (reference sequence). There are 15 residues in the CDR3. The trim removed 2 bases at V and 9 bases at J, leaving 7 bases unmatched. CDR3 sequence reads: CAWSKLAGGFTEQFF. In DNA form, the CDR3 reads TGTGCCTGGAGTAAACTAGCGGGGGGGTTTACTGAGCAGTTCTTC.

This clonotype came up a few times. This chain joins TRBV3-1 and TRBJ1-3; 7 bases are shared with TRBD1. Losses at the gene ends were 3 bases for V and 0 bases for J; bases not matched to a gene: 5. Per the germline V gene, CDR1 is LGHDT and CDR2 is YNNKEL (reference sequence). CDR3 length: 16 amino acids. CDR3 in DNA: TGTGCCAGCAGCCAGAGACAGGGCTCCTCTGGAAACACCATATATTTT. This sequence encodes CASSQRQGSSGNTIYF.

This clonotype occurred many times. J is TRBJ2-7 and V is TRBV5-1; the match to TRBD1 covers 7 bases. The CDR3 loop spans 15 amino acids. The V and J ends lost 3 bases and 6 bases, in that order; junction bases with no gene match: 12. The germline V gene encodes CDR1 SGHRS and CDR2 YFSETQ. CDR3 residues: CASSYSTGSLGEQYF. The CDR3 nucleotides are TGCGCCAGCAGCTATTCGACAGGGAGCTTAGGCGAGCAGTACTTC.

The CDR3: CASRTGDSSYNEQFF. The CDR3 nucleotides read TGCGCCAGCCGCACAGGGGACAGCTCCTACAATGAGCAGTTCTTC. The chain couples TRBV5-1 to TRBJ2-1; TRBD1 aligns across 7 bases. The CDR3 spans 15 residues. In germline, CDR1 is SGHRS, CDR2 YFSETQ. The J segment lost 0 bases and the V segment lost 7 bases, leaving 7 bases of the junction unmatched.